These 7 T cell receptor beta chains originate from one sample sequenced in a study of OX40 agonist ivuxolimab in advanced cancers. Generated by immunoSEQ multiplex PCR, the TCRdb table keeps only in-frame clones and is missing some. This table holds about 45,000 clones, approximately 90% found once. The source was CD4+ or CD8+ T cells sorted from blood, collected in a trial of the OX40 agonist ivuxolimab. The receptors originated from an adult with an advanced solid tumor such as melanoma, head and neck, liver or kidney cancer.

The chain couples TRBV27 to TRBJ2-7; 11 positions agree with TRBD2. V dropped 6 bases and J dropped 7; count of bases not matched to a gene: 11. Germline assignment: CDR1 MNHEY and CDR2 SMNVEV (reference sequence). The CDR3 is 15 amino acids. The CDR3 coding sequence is TGTGCCAGCAGCCGAGGGACTAGCGGACTGGAGGAGCAGTACTTC. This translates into CASSRGTSGLEEQYF.

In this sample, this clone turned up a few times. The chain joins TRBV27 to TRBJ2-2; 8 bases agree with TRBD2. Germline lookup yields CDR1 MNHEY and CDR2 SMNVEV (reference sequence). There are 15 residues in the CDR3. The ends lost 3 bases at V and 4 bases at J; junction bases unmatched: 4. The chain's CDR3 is CASSFQREITGELFF. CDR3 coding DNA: TGTGCCAGCAGTTTCCAGCGGGAGATCACCGGGGAGCTGTTTTTT.

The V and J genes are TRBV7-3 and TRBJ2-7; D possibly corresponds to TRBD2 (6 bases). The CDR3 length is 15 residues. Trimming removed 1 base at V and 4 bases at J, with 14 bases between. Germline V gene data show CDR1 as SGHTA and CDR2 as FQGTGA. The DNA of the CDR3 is TGTGCCAGCAGCTTAAGCCCAGGAGGAGGGTACGAGCAGTACTTC. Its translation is CASSLSPGGGYEQYF.

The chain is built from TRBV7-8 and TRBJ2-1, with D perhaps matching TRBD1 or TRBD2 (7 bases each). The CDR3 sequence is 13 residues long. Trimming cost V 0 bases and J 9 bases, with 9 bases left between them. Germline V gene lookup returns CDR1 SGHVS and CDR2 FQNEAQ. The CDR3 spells CASSLARGGEQFF. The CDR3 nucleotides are TGTGCCAGCAGCTTAGCCAGGGGGGGTGAGCAGTTCTTC.

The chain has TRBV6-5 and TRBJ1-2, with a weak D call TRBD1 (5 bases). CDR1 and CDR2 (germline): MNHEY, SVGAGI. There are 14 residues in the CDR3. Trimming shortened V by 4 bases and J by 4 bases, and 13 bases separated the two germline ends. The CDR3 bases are TGTGCCAGCAGTTCCGGTCGGGGCTCCTATGGCTACACCTTC. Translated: CASSSGRGSYGYTF.

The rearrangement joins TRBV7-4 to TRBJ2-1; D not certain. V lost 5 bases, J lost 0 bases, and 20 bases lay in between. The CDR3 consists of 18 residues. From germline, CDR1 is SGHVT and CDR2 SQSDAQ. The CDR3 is CASSQERVSPDSYNEQFF. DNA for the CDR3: TGTGCCAGCAGCCAGGAAAGGGTTAGCCCTGACTCCTACAATGAGCAGTTCTTC.

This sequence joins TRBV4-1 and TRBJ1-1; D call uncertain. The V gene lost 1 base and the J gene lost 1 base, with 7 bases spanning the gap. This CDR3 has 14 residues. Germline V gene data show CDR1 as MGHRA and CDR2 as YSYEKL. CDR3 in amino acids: CASSQGESNTEAFF. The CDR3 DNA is TGCGCCAGCAGCCAAGGCGAGTCGAACACTGAAGCTTTCTTT.